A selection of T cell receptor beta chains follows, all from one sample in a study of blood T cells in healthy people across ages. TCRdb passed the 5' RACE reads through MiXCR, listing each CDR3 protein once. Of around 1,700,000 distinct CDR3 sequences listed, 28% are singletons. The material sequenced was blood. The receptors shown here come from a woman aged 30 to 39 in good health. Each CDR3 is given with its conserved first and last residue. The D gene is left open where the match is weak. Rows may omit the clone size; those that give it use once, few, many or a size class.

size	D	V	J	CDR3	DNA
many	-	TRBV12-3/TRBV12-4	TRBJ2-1	CASILQGSRKEQFF	TGTGCCAGCATCCTTCAGGGATCACGGAAAGAGCAGTTCTTC
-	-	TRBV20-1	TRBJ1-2	CSATDTGTVYGYTF	TGCAGTGCTACCGATACAGGGACGGTCTATGGCTACACCTTC
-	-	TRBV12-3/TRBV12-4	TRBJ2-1	CASSTRRNEQFF	TGTGCCAGCAGCACCCGTAGGAATGAGCAGTTCTTC
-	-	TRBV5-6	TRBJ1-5	CASSLGVHGSHQPQHF	TGTGCCAGCAGCTTGGGTGTTCATGGCAGCCATCAGCCCCAGCATTTT
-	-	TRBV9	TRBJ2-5	CASSVGAGETQYF	TGTGCCAGCAGCGTAGGGGCCGGGGAGACCCAGTACTTC
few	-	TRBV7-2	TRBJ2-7	CASSPTRTYSYEQYF	TGTGCCAGCAGCCCTACGAGGACTTACTCCTACGAGCAGTACTTC
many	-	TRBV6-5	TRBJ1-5	CASSFSSEEGSNQPQHF	TGTGCCAGCAGTTTCTCGTCCGAAGAAGGTAGCAATCAGCCCCAGCATTTT
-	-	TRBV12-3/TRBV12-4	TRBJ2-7	CASSLSYKYEQYF	TGTGCCAGCAGTTTGTCCTACAAGTACGAGCAGTACTTC
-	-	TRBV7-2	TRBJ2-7	CACSLAENYEQYF	TGTGCCTGCAGCTTAGCAGAGAACTACGAGCAGTACTTC
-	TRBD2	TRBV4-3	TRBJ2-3	CASSERLGGLAGVTGTDTQYF	TGCGCCAGCAGCGAACGACTAGGGGGACTAGCGGGAGTTACTGGCACAGATACGCAGTATTTT
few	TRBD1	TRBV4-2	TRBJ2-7	CASSLITGDEQYF	TGTGCCAGCAGCCTAATCACAGGGGACGAGCAGTACTTC
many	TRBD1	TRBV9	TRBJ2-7	CASSVEGTGPYEQYF	TGTGCCAGCAGCGTAGAAGGGACAGGGCCCTACGAGCAGTACTTC
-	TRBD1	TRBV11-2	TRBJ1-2	CASSSTGALGYTF	TGTGCCAGCAGCTCAACAGGGGCCCTCGGCTACACCTTC
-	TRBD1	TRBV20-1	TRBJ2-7	CSAMSPDRSSYEQYF	TGCAGTGCAATGAGCCCGGACAGGAGCTCCTACGAGCAGTACTTC
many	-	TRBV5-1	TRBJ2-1	CASSLRGSEQFF	TGCGCCAGCAGCTTGCGTGGGAGTGAGCAGTTCTTC
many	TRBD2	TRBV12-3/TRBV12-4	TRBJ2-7	CASTDGGISYEQYF	TGTGCCAGCACAGACGGGGGGATCTCCTACGAGCAGTACTTC
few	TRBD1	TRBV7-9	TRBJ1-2	CASSLAAEGAVYTF	TGTGCCAGCAGCTTAGCGGCGGAGGGGGCGGTCTACACCTTC
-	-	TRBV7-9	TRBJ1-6	CASSLNGDNSPLHF	TGTGCCAGCAGCTTAAACGGGGATAATTCACCCCTCCACTTT
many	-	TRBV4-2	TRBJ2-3	CASSPPGSEARYTQYF	TGTGCCAGCAGCCCCCCAGGTAGCGAGGCACGATATACGCAGTATTTT
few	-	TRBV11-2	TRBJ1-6	CASSLEFGSETYNSPLHF	TGTGCCAGCAGCTTAGAGTTCGGGTCGGAGACGTATAATTCACCCCTCCACTTT
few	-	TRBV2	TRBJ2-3	CASSILGVADTQYF	TGTGCCAGCAGCATACTAGGGGTCGCAGATACGCAGTATTTT
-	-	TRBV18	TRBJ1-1	CASSPTARVEAFF	TGTGCCAGCTCACCAACAGCCCGGGTTGAAGCTTTCTTT